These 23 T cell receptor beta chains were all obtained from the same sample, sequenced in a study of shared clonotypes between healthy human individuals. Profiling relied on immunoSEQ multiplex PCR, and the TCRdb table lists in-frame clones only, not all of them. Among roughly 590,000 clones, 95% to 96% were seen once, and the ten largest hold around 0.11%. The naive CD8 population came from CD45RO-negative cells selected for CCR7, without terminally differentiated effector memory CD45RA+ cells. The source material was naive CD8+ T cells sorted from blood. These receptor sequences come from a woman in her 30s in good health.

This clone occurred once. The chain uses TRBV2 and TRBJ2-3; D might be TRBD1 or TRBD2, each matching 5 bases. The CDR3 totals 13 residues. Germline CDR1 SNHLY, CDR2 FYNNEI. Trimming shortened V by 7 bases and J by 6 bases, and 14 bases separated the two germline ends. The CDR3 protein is CASNWDERDTQYF. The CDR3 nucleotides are TGTGCCAGCAACTGGGACGAACGGGATACGCAGTATTTT.

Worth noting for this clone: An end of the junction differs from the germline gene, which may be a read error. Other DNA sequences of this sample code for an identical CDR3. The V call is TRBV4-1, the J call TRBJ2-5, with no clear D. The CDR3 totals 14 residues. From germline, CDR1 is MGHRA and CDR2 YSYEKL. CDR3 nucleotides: TGCGCCAGCAGCCAAGCCGGCGCTGAAGAGACTCAGTACTTC. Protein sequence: CASSQAGAEETQYF.

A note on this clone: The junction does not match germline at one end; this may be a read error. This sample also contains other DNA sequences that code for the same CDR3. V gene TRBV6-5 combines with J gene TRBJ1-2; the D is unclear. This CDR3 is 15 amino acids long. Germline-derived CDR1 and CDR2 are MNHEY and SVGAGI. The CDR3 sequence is CASSYTFGATYGYTF. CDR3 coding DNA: TGCGCCAGCAGCTATACGTTTGGTGCCACCTATGGCTACACCTTC.

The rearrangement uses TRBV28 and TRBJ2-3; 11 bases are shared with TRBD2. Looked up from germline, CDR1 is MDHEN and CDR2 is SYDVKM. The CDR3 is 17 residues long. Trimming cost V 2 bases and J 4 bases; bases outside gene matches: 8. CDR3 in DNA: TGTGCCAGCAGTTTACGACCCCCTAGCGGGAGGTCAGATACGCAGTATTTT. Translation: CASSLRPPSGRSDTQYF.

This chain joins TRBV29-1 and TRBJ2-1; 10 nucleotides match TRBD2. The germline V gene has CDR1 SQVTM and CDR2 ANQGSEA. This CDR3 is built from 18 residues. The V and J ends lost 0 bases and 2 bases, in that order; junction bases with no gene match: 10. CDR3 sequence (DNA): TGCAGCGTTGAAGATCTGAGCGGGAGGGCCCCCACCTACAATGAGCAGTTCTTC. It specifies CSVEDLSGRAPTYNEQFF.

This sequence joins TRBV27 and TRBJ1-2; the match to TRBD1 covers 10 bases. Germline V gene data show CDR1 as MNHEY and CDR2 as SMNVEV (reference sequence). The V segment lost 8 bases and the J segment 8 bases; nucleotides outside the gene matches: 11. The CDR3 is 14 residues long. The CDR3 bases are TGTGCCAGCGGAAAGACAGGGGGCGCAGCAGGCTACACCTTC. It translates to CASGKTGGAAGYTF.

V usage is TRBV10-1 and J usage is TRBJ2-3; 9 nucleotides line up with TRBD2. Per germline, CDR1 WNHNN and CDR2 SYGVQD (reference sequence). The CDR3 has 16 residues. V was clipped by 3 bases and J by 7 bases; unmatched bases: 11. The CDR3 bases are TGCGCCAGCAGTGATCAGCTAGCGGGGCATAGGAATACGCAGTATTTT. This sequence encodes CASSDQLAGHRNTQYF.

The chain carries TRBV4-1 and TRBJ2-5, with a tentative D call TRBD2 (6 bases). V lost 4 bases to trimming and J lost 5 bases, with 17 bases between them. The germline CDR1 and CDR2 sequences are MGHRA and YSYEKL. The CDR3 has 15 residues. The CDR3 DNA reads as TGCGCCAGCAGCCGAATCTTCGGGAGAGGGGAGACCCAGTACTTC. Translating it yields CASSRIFGRGETQYF.

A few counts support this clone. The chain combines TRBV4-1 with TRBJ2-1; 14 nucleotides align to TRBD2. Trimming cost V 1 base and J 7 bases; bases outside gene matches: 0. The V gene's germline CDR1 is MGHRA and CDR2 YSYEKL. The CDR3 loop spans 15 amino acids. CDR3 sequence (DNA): TGCGCCAGCAGCCAAGGACTAGCGGGAGGGAATGAGCAGTTCTTC. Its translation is CASSQGLAGGNEQFF.

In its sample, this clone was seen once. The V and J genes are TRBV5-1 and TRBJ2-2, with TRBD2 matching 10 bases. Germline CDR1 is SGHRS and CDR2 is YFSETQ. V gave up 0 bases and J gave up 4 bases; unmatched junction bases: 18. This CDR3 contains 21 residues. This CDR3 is CASSLEVWRSSGSGTTGELFF. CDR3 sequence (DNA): TGCGCCAGCAGCTTGGAAGTGTGGCGGTCTAGCGGGAGCGGTACCACCGGGGAGCTGTTTTTT.

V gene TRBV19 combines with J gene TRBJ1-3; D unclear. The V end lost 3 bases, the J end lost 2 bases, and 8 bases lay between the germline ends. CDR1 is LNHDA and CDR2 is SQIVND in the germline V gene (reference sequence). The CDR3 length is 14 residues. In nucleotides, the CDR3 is TGTGCCAGTAGTATTTATGGTACTGGAAACACCATATATTTT. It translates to CASSIYGTGNTIYF.

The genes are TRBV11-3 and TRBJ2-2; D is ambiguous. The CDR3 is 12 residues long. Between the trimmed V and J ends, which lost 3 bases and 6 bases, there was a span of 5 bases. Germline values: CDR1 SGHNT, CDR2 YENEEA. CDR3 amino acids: CASSFGAGELFF. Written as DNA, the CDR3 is TGTGCCAGCAGCTTTGGTGCCGGGGAGCTGTTTTTT.

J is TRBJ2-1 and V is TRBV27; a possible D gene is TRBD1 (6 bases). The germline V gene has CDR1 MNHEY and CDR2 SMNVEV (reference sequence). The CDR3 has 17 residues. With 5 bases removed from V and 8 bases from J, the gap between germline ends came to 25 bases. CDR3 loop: CASSQDATGLLDDEQFF. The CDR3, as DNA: TGTGCCAGCAGTCAAGACGCGACAGGTCTCTTGGATGATGAGCAGTTCTTC.

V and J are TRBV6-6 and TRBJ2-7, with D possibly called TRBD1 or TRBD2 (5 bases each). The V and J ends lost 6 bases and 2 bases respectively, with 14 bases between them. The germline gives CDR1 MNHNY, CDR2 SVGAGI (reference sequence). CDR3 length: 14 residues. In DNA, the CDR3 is TGTGCCAGCAGCTTGACCGAGGGGACCTACGAGCAGTACTTC. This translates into CASSLTEGTYEQYF.

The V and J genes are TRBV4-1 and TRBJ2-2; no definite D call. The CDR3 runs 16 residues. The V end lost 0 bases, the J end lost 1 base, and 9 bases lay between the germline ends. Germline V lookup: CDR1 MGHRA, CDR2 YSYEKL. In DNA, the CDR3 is TGCGCCAGCAGCCAAGATTTGGCGAGGAACACCGGGGAGCTGTTTTTT. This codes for CASSQDLARNTGELFF.

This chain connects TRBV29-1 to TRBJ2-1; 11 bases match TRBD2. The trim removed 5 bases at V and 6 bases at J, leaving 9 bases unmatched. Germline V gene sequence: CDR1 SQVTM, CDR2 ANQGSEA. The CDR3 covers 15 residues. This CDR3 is CSVILAGVSPNEQFF. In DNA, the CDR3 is TGCAGCGTTATACTAGCGGGAGTATCCCCCAATGAGCAGTTCTTC.

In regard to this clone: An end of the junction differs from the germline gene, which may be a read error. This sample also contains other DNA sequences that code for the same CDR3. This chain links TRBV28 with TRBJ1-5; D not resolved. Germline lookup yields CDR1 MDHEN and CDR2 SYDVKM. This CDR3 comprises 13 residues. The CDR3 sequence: CASSPWVVQPQHF. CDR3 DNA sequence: TGTGCCAGCAGTCCGTGGGTCGTTCAGCCCCAACATTTT.

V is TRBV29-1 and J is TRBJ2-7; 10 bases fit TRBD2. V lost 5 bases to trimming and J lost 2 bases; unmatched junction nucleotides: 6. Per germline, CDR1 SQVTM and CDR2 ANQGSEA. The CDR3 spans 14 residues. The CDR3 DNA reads TGCAGCGTTCAGACGGGACTAGCGACCTACGAGCAGTACTTC. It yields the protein CSVQTGLATYEQYF.

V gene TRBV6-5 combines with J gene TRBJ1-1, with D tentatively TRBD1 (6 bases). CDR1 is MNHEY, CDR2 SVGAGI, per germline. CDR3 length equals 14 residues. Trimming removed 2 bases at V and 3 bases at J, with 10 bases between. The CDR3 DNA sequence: TGTGCCAGCAGTTACGTGGGGGCGGACACTGAAGCTTTCTTT. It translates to CASSYVGADTEAFF.

CDR3 DNA sequence: TGTGCCAGCAGTGAAGCCTGGCGGGAGATTTACGAGCAGTACTTC. It translates to CASSEAWREIYEQYF. The chain is built from TRBV6-1 and TRBJ2-7; 7 nucleotides align to TRBD2. The CDR3 has 15 amino acids. Germline CDR1 and CDR2: MNHNS and SASEGT. V was clipped by 0 bases and J by 4 bases; unmatched bases: 6.

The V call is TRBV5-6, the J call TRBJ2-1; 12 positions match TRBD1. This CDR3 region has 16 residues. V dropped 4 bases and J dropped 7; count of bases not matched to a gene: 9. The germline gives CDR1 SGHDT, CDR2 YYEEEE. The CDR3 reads CASSPAGTGGKNEQFF. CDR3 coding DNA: TGTGCCAGCAGCCCGGCGGGGACAGGGGGCAAAAATGAGCAGTTCTTC.

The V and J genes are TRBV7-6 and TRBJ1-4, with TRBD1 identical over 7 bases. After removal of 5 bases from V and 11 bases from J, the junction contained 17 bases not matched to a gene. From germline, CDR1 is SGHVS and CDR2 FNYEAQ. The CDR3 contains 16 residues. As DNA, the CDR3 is TGTGCCAGCAGCCCCCTCCACCCACAGGGGATAGAGAAACTGTTTTTT. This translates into CASSPLHPQGIEKLFF.

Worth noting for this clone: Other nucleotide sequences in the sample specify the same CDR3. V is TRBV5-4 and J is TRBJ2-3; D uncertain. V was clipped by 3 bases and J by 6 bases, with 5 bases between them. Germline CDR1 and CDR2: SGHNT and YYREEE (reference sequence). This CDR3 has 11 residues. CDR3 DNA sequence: TGTGCCAGCAGCTCTGAGGATACGCAGTATTTT. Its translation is CASSSEDTQYF.